The T cell receptor beta chain described here comes from a study of T cells in Graves' hyperthyroidism and ophthalmopathy. TCR beta CDR3 regions were amplified from RNA transcripts. Researchers ran a first-round RT-PCR on the TCR CDR3 using the HTBI primer set. TCRdb fed the multiplex PCR reads into MiXCR, producing one record per CDR3 protein. The table lists hundreds of thousands of distinct CDR3 sequences, over 35% of them singletons. The germline V gene encodes CDR1 SGHTS and CDR2 YDEGEE. The CDR3 has 13 residues. Deletions cut 4 bases from V and 5 bases from J, with 13 bases between. In this sample, this clonotype turned up a few times.

V usage is TRBV5-8 and J usage is TRBJ2-7; no clear D gene. The specimen was blood. The sequence came from a man aged 18 to 30 with Graves' hyperthyroidism. Here the CDR3 reads CASSTARIDEQYF. Written as DNA, the CDR3 is TGTGCCAGCAGCACCGCCCGGATCGACGAGCAGTACTTC.